Each of the 12 T cell receptor beta chains below was sequenced from the same sample in a study of blood T cells in healthy people across ages. Then a second PCR, running about 6 to 11 cycles, was carried out with a sample-barcoded 5' primer and a J-beta primer mix. TCRdb recomputed calls from the 5' RACE reads with MiXCR, one row per CDR3 protein. The data contain about 1.4 million distinct CDR3 sequences, approximately 59% of them singletons. Specimen: blood. The receptor set was obtained from a man aged 18 to 30 in good health.

This clonotype was seen a handful of times. This rearrangement joins TRBV27 to TRBJ2-5; D possibly corresponds to TRBD2 (5 bases). The CDR3 length is 14 residues. Trimming took off 4 bases at V and 4 bases at J, with 13 bases between the two ends. Per the germline V gene, CDR1 is MNHEY and CDR2 is SMNVEV (reference sequence). CDR3 residues: CASSWVEAGETQYF. DNA for the CDR3: TGTGCCAGCAGTTGGGTTGAGGCGGGAGAGACCCAGTACTTC.

This chain's CDR3 is CASSLSTGTEQYF. In DNA form, the CDR3 reads TGTGCCAGCAGCTTGTCGACAGGAACCGAGCAGTACTTC. V gene TRBV11-1 combines with J gene TRBJ2-7, with D possibly matching TRBD1 (6 bases). V lost 3 bases and J 6 bases, leaving 12 bases between the germline ends. Germline assignment: CDR1 SGHAT and CDR2 FQDESV (reference sequence). The length of the CDR3 is 13 residues.

V and J are TRBV20-1 and TRBJ2-1; no reliable D call. V was shortened by 1 base and J by 3 bases, with 7 bases between the two germline ends. Germline lookup yields CDR1 DFQATT and CDR2 SNEGSKA (reference sequence). The CDR3 runs 13 residues. CDR3 loop: CSARGAIYNEQFF. Written as DNA, the CDR3 is TGCAGTGCTAGAGGTGCGATCTACAATGAGCAGTTCTTC.

This clonotype was counted ten times or more. The chain links TRBV13 to TRBJ2-5, with 8 positions matching TRBD2. CDR3 size: 16 residues. With V trimmed by 1 base and J by 4 bases, 8 bases remained unmatched. Germline CDR1 PRHDT, CDR2 FYEKMQ (reference sequence). The CDR3 DNA reads as TGTGCCAGCAGCTTAGAATCGGGGGGGCCTTTAGAGACCCAGTACTTC. This codes for CASSLESGGPLETQYF.

This clonotype was picked up a small number of times. This chain uses TRBV3-1 with TRBJ2-7; D is unresolved. Germline CDR1 reads LGHDT; CDR2 reads YNNKEL (reference sequence). The CDR3 spans 12 residues. V gave up 2 bases and J gave up 6 bases, with 8 bases separating them. The CDR3 sequence is CASSQTPGEQYF. CDR3 DNA: TGTGCCAGCAGCCAAACCCCAGGCGAGCAGTACTTC.

The chain joins TRBV20-1 to TRBJ2-5; weak D call: TRBD1 (5 bases). The J call is uncertain, as TRBJ2-7 better fits the DNA end. Germline values: CDR1 DFQATT, CDR2 SNEGSKA (reference sequence). The length of the CDR3 is 15 residues. Here the CDR3 reads CSARAPLGQDYEQYF. The CDR3 DNA sequence: TGCAGTGCTAGAGCCCCGTTGGGGCAAGACTACGAGCAGTACTTC.

The table lists this clonotype with a count of one. This chain connects TRBV20-1 to TRBJ2-7; 10 nucleotides match TRBD1. The V gene's germline CDR1 is DFQATT and CDR2 SNEGSKA (reference sequence). The CDR3 length is 14 residues. V was clipped by 3 bases and J by 2 bases; unmatched bases: 4. For the CDR3, the DNA is TGCAGTGCTAGCAGAGGGACAGGGGCCTACGAGCAGTACTTC. This codes for CSASRGTGAYEQYF.

J is TRBJ1-1 and V is TRBV29-1; D may be TRBD1 (6 bases). Deletions cut 4 bases from V and 0 bases from J, with 12 bases between. Germline CDR1 is SQVTM and CDR2 is ANQGSEA. The CDR3 runs 14 residues. CDR3 nucleotide sequence: TGCAGCGTTGGGGGGGGCAACTTGAACACTGAAGCTTTCTTT. Residues: CSVGGGNLNTEAFF.

This clonotype was found a few times. The rearrangement uses TRBV6-6 and TRBJ2-5, with D perhaps TRBD1 (5 bases). The CDR3 loop spans 16 amino acids. CDR1 and CDR2 (germline): MNHNY, SVGAGI (reference sequence). Trimming removed 0 bases at V and 4 bases at J, with 15 bases between. CDR3 bases: TGTGCCAGCAGTTACTCCCGACAGTCGTCTCGAGAGACCCAGTACTTC. Amino acids: CASSYSRQSSRETQYF.

This chain links TRBV5-1 with TRBJ2-7; 8 bases are shared with TRBD1. The junction had 11 bases not matched to a gene; V was cut back by 4 bases and J by 5 bases. Per germline, CDR1 SGHRS and CDR2 YFSETQ. CDR3 length: 15 residues. The DNA of the CDR3 is TGCGCCAGCAGCGGAACGACAGGGGACGACGACGAGCAGTACTTC. This translates into CASSGTTGDDDEQYF.

V is TRBV10-3 and J is TRBJ1-6, with 9 bases aligning to TRBD1. This CDR3 contains 16 residues. The V gene's germline CDR1 is ENHRY and CDR2 SYGVKD. The V gene end was trimmed by 0 bases and the J gene end by 6 bases; junction bases not matched to a gene: 3. The CDR3 here is CAISESQGARNSPLHF. The CDR3, as DNA: TGTGCCATCAGTGAGTCACAGGGGGCGCGTAATTCACCCCTCCACTTT.

The chain links TRBV6-1 to TRBJ2-5; no clear D. This CDR3 is 14 amino acids long. V was pared by 1 base and J by 2 bases, with 8 bases between. The germline CDR1 and CDR2 sequences are MNHNS and SASEGT. The CDR3 spells CASSEDVLQETQYF. The CDR3 nucleotides are TGTGCCAGCAGTGAAGATGTATTACAAGAGACCCAGTACTTC.